This TCR beta chain was captured in a study of CD8 T cells in ankylosing spondylitis. Study observations and caveats: A subset of motif variants has previously been described in the synovial fluid and blood of reactive arthritis. Reported data indicate significant enrichment of disease-linked clones within matched ankylosing spondylitis synovial fluid. In ankylosing spondylitis blood, a motif of seven to nine highly homologous TCR beta variants appeared characteristic. In peripheral blood, disease-linked CD8+ clones occurred at relatively low frequencies.

Libraries of TCR beta came from quantitative 5'-RACE with molecular barcodes. TCRdb used MiXCR to reprocess the 5' RACE reads, holding one entry per CDR3 protein. Altogether more than 500,000 distinct CDR3 sequences are present, about 5.7% being singletons, with the ten largest covering approximately 4%. Ten or more counts support this clonotype. Antigen specificity is unknown. This TCR came from a male donor with ankylosing spondylitis. The sample consisted of blood, either unsorted or a sorted T cell fraction (not recorded which).

The CDR3 DNA sequence: TGCGCCAGCAGCCAAGGTAGTCACGGGGACACTGAAGCTTTCTTT. This translates into CASSQGSHGDTEAFF. The V call is TRBV4-3, the J call TRBJ1-1, with unresolved D. Germline values: CDR1 LGHNA, CDR2 YSLEER. This CDR3 is 15 amino acids long. V lost 1 base and J 3 bases, leaving 12 bases between the germline ends.